This TCR beta chain was sequenced for a study of OX40 agonist ivuxolimab in advanced cancers. V was clipped by 0 bases and J by 3 bases, with 10 bases between them. Germline V gives CDR1 SGDLS, CDR2 YYNGEE. The CDR3 has 14 residues. Systemic immunosuppression or autoimmune disease history was grounds to exclude patients. Measured with immunoSEQ multiplex PCR; TCRdb has only the in-frame clones, and not every one. This sample carries about 34,000 clones, around 90% of them seen once, and the ten largest clones take roughly 4.2%. The sequence was collected from an adult with an advanced solid tumor such as melanoma, head and neck, liver or kidney cancer. The chain couples TRBV9 to TRBJ2-7; no clear D gene. Sample: CD4+ or CD8+ T cells sorted from blood, taken in a trial of the OX40 agonist ivuxolimab. CDR3 residues: CASSVGSPNYEQYF. CDR3 DNA sequence: TGTGCCAGCAGCGTAGGCAGTCCTAACTACGAGCAGTACTTC.